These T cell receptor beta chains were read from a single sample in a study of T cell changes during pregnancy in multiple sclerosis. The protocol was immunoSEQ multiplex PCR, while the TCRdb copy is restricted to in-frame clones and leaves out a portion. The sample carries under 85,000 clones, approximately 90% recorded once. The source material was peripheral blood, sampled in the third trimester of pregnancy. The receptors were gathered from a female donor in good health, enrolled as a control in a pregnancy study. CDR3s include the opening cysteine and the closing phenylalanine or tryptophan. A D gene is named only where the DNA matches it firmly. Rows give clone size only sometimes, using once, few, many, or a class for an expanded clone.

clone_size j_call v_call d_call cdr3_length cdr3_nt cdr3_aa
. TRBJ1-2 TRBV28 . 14 TGTGCCAGCAGTTTAATTGCAGGGGCCTATGGCTACACCTTC CASSLIAGAYGYTF
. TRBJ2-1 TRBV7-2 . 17 TGTGCCAGCAGCTTAGGCTGGGGGGGCCCCAAAAACAATGAGCAGTTCTTC CASSLGWGGPKNNEQFF
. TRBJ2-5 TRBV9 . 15 TGTGCCAGCAGCGTAGGGTGGCGGGCCCGAGAGACCCAGTACTTC CASSVGWRARETQYF
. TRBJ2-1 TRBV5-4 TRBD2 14 TGTGCCAGCAGCGGGGGGGTACAGGACAATGAGCAGTTCTTC CASSGGVQDNEQFF
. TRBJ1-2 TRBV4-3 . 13 TGCGCCAGCAGCCAAGATTTGGCAGATGGCTACACCTTC CASSQDLADGYTF
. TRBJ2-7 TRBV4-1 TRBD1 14 TGCGCCAGCAGAAACCCAGGGGGCTCCTACGAGCAGTACTTC CASRNPGGSYEQYF
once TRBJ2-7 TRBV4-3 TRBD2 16 TGCGCCAGCAGCCAAGATCCGAGCGGGGGCCCCTACGAGCAGTACTTC CASSQDPSGGPYEQYF
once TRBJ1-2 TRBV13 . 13 TGTGCCAGCAGCTCTACCGCGTCCTATGGCTACACCTTC CASSSTASYGYTF
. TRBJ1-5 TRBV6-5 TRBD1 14 TGTGCCAGCAGTTATGGACAGGGCAATCAGCCCCAGCATTTT CASSYGQGNQPQHF
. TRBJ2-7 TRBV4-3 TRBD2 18 TGCGCCAGCAGCCAAGATTCGGGGCTAGCGGGGGGCATGTACGAGCAGTACTTC CASSQDSGLAGGMYEQYF
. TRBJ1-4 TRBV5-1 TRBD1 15 TGCGCCAGCAGCCCCGGGACAGGGGATTTTGAAAAACTGTTTTTT CASSPGTGDFEKLFF
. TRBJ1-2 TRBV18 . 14 TGTGCCAGCTCACCAGATCGGGGGAGCTATGGCTACACCTTC CASSPDRGSYGYTF
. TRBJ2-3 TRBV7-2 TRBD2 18 TGTGCCAGCAGCTTAGCCTCCTCTAGCGGGGGCCCCACAGATACGCAGTATTTT CASSLASSSGGPTDTQYF
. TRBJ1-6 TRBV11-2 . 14 TGTGCCAGCAGCTTAGTCCGGGGTCAATCACCCCTCCACTTT CASSLVRGQSPLHF
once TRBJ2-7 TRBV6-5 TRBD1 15 TGTGCCAGCAGTTTGGGACAGGGTGGCTTCTACGAGCAGTACTTC CASSLGQGGFYEQYF
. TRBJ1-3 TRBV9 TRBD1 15 TGTGCCAGCAGCGCTGGGGACAGCTCTGGAAACACCATATATTTT CASSAGDSSGNTIYF
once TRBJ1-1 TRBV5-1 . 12 TGCGCCAGCAGCTTTCGGGGGACTGAAGCTTTCTTT CASSFRGTEAFF
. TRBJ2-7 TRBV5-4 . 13 TGTGCCAGTGAACAGGGAATCTCCTACGAGCAGTACTTC CASEQGISYEQYF
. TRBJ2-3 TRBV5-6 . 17 TGTGCCAGCAGCTTGGCCACGGGGGGCATAAGCACAGATACGCAGTATTTT CASSLATGGISTDTQYF
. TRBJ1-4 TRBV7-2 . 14 TGTGCCAGCAGCGACCCGGGTGTGGGTGAAAAACTGTTTTTT CASSDPGVGEKLFF
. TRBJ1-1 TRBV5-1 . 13 TGCGCCAGCAGCTTGGCCCCAGGCGTGGAAGCTTTCTTT CASSLAPGVEAFF
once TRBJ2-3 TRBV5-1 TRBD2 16 TGCGCCAGCAGCTTGCGAGCGGGGGGAAGCACAGATACGCAGTATTTT CASSLRAGGSTDTQYF
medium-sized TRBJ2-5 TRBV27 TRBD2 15 TGTGCCAGCAGGGAGCGGGGGGGGATCGGAGAGACCCAGTACTTC CASRERGGIGETQYF
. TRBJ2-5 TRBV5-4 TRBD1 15 TGTGCCAGCAGCCTCCGACAGGGGAAGGGGGAGACCCAGTACTTC CASSLRQGKGETQYF
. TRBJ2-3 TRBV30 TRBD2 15 TGTGCCTGGAGCCTGGGACTAGCGGGACGGGATACGCAGTATTTT CAWSLGLAGRDTQYF
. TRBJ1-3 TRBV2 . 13 TGTGCCAGCAGTGTTGAAAGAGAAAACACCATATATTTT CASSVERENTIYF
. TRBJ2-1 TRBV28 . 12 TGTGCCAGCAGTTTAACGGCGGGGGCGGGGTTCTTC CASSLTAGAGFF
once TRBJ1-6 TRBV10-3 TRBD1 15 TGTGCCACGAAAGACAGGGAGCAGTCTAATTCACCCCTCCACTTT CATKDREQSNSPLHF
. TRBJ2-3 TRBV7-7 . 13 TGTGCTAGCGCCAGACACGGCACAGATACGCAGTATTTT CASARHGTDTQYF
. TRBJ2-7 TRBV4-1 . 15 TGCGCCAGCAGCCAAGAAATTTATCCCTCCTACGAGCAGTACTTC CASSQEIYPSYEQYF
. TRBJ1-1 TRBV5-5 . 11 TGTGCCAGCAGCCCCGGGACTGAAGCTTTCTTT CASSPGTEAFF
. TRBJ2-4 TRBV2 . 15 TGTGCCAGCAGTGACGACCCCGAGGACAAAAACATTCAGTACTTC CASSDDPEDKNIQYF
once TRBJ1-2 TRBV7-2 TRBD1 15 TGTGCCAGCAGCTTGACAGGGGGCGAACACTATGGCTACACCTTC CASSLTGGEHYGYTF
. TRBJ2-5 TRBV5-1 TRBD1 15 TGCGCCAGCAGCCCCCGGGACAGCCGGAGAGAGACCCAGTACTTC CASSPRDSRRETQYF
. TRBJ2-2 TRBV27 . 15 TGTGCCAGCAGTTTGGATGGGGCCCCCGCCAGGGAGCTGTTTTTT CASSLDGAPARELFF
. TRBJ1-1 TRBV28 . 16 TGTGCCAGCAGGGGGGCAGGGGCCGCGCTGAACACTGAAGCTTTCTTT CASRGAGAALNTEAFF